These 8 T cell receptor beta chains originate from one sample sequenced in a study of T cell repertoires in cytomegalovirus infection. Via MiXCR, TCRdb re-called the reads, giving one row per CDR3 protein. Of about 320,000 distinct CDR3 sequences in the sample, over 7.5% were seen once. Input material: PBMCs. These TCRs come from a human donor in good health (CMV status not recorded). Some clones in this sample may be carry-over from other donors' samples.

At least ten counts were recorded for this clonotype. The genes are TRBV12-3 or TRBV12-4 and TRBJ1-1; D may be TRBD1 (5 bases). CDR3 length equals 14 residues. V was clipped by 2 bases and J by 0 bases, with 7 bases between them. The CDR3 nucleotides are TGTGCCAGCAGTTTATGGGGCTTGAACACTGAAGCTTTCTTT. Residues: CASSLWGLNTEAFF.

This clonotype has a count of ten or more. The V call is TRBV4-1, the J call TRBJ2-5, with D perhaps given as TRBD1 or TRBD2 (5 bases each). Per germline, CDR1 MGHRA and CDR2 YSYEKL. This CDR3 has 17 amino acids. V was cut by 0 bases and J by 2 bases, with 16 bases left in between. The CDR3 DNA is TGCGCCAGCAGCCAAGAGGGACCCGGGGTTAGGCAAGAGACCCAGTACTTC. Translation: CASSQEGPGVRQETQYF.

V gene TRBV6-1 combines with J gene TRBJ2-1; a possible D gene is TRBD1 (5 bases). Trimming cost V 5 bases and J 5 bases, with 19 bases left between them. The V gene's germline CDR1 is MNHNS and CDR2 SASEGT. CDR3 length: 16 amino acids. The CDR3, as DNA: TGTGCCAGCAGTTCCTTCAGGGTGGCGAACAACAATGAGCAGTTCTTC. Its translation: CASSSFRVANNNEQFF.

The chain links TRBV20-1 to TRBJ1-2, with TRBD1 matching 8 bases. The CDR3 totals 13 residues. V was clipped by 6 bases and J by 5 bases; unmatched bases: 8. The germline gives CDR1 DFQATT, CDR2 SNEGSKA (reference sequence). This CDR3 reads CSAIGQGDYGYTF. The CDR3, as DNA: TGCAGTGCAATTGGACAGGGAGATTATGGCTACACCTTC.

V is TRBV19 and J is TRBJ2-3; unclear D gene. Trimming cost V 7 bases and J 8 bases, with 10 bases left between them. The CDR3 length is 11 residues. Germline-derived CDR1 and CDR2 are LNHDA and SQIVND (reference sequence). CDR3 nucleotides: TGTGCCAGTAACGGAGTTGGTACGCAGTATTTT. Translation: CASNGVGTQYF.

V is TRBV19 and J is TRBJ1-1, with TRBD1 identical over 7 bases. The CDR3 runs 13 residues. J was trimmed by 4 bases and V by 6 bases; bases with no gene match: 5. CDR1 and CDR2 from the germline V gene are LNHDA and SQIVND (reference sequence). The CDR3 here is CASSHRGVTEAFF. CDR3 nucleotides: TGTGCCAGTAGCCACAGGGGAGTCACTGAAGCTTTCTTT.

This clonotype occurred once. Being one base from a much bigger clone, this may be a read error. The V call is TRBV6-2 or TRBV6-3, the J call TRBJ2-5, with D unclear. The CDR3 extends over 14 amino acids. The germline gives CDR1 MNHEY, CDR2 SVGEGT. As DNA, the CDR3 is TGTGCCAGCAGTTCACCATCCCTCCAAGAGACCCCGTACTTC. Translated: CASSSPSLQETPYF.

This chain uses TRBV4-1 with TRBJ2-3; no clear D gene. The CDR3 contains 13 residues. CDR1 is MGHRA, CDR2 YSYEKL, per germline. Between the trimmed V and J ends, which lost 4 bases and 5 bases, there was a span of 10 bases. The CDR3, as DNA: TGCGCCAGCAGCCTGACGGCACAAGATACGCAGTATTTT. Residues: CASSLTAQDTQYF.